This TCR beta chain was captured in a study of blood T cell repertoires in COVID-19. Across the whole study: There were acute and convalescent COVID-19 samples, and they came from the United States, Italy and Spain.

Participants, 18 to 89 years old, spanned around 25 US areas. Cohorts were determined from participant-reported clinical history. Produced via immunoSEQ multiplex PCR; TCRdb's table is partial and in-frame only. The top ten clones hold approximately 4.5% of a sample with 140,000 to 150,000 clones, roughly 85% of them seen once. CDR1 and CDR2 from the germline V gene are SGHRS and YFSETQ. The CDR3 runs to 14 residues. Trimming removed 3 bases from V and 13 bases from J, with 17 bases in between. The receptor was isolated from a man in his forties or fifties who had recovered from COVID-19. Sequenced material: PBMCs or T cells enriched from blood (not recorded which). The V and J genes are TRBV5-1 and TRBJ1-6; TRBD1 might be the D (6 bases). The DNA of the CDR3 is TGCGCCAGCAGCTCTGTAGGGGGGGACGATCCCCTCCACTTT. Protein: CASSSVGGDDPLHF.